These 24 T cell receptor beta chains were sequenced from one sample in a study of blood T cell repertoires in COVID-19 (dated by TCRdb to the early 2020s). Library preparation used the immunoSEQ multiplex PCR assay. Entries here come from immuneACCESS through TCRdb and include only in-frame sequences with V and J called. Some clones fail to appear in such tables; in the studies checked, an unresolved V gene covers under half of the shortfall, and the cause of the remainder is unknown. The table for this sample lists about 280,000 clones; more than 75% of them were counted only once. Together, the top ten hold approximately 2% of the sample. The sample consisted of peripheral blood. These receptors all come from a woman aged 25 to 39 who had recovered from COVID-19.

The chain joins TRBV28 to TRBJ2-7, with D unresolved. V was cut by 2 bases and J by 4 bases, with 9 bases left in between. Germline values: CDR1 MDHEN, CDR2 SYDVKM. The CDR3 has 13 residues. The CDR3 here is CASSLEAFYEQYF. CDR3 nucleotide sequence: TGTGCCAGCAGTTTAGAAGCCTTTTACGAGCAGTACTTC.

The V and J genes are TRBV15 and TRBJ2-2; a possible D gene is TRBD1 (7 bases). V was pared by 5 bases and J by 7 bases, with 20 bases between. Per germline, CDR1 LNHNV and CDR2 YYDKDF (reference sequence). The CDR3 covers 16 residues. Here the CDR3 reads CATSPQGGVVDGELFF. CDR3 nucleotide sequence: TGTGCCACCAGCCCCCAGGGGGGTGTAGTTGACGGGGAGCTGTTTTTT.

This chain connects TRBV7-8 to TRBJ2-1; D is possibly TRBD1 (5 bases). Germline values: CDR1 SGHVS, CDR2 FQNEAQ. V was shortened by 5 bases and J by 7 bases, with 15 bases between the two germline ends. The CDR3 spans 14 residues. The CDR3: CASSHARALNEQFF. The DNA for the CDR3 is TGTGCCAGCAGCCACGCCAGGGCACTTAATGAGCAGTTCTTC. Complete variable domain (other parts from reference TRBV7-8 and TRBJ2-1): GAGVSQSPRYKVAKRGQDVALRCDPISGHVSLFWYQQALGQGPEFLTYFQNEAQLDKSGLPSDRFFAERPEGSVSTLKIQRTQQEDSAVYLCASSHARALNEQFFGPGTRLTVL.

The genes are TRBV28 and TRBJ1-1; unclear D gene. The CDR3 is 16 residues long. Trimming cost V 2 bases and J 3 bases, with 16 bases left between them. CDR1 is MDHEN and CDR2 is SYDVKM in the germline V gene. The CDR3 region is CASSLGLGSGDTEAFF. CDR3 bases: TGTGCCAGCAGTTTAGGTTTGGGGAGCGGTGACACTGAAGCTTTCTTT.

The gene calls are TRBV30 and TRBJ1-2; D remains ambiguous. The CDR3 has 13 residues. Trimming took 4 bases from V and 8 from J, leaving 17 bases between them. Germline loops: CDR1 GTSNPN, CDR2 SVGIG (reference sequence). The CDR3 nucleotides are TGTGCCTGGAAGGGCGCGGAACGGGGAGGCTACACCTTC. This sequence encodes CAWKGAERGGYTF.

This chain joins TRBV7-2 and TRBJ2-1; 9 nucleotides match TRBD2. V shed 3 bases, J shed 10 bases, and the junction held 10 bases outside the gene matches. The V gene's germline CDR1 is SGHTA and CDR2 FQGNSA. This CDR3 has 15 amino acids. The CDR3 DNA reads as TGTGCCAGCAGCTTCTCTGGCGGGAGGGTGGGGGAGCAGTTCTTC. This sequence encodes CASSFSGGRVGEQFF.

The chain is built from TRBV30 and TRBJ1-2; 7 bases line up with TRBD1. Germline V CDR1 and CDR2: GTSNPN, SVGIG (reference sequence). The CDR3 runs 12 residues. Trimming removed 1 base from V and 5 bases from J; junction bases left unmatched: 1. This CDR3 is CAWSAGQYGYTF. The DNA for the CDR3 is TGTGCCTGGAGTGCGGGACAGTATGGCTACACCTTC. Drawing the rest from reference TRBV30 and TRBJ1-2, the complete variable domain is SQTIHQWPATLVQPVGSPLSLECTVEGTSNPNLYWYRQAAGRGLQLLFYSVGIGQISSEVPQNLSASRPQDRQFILSSKKLLLSDSGFYLCAWSAGQYGYTFGSGTRLTVV.

The chain carries TRBV29-1 and TRBJ2-3; D is ambiguous. Per the germline V gene, CDR1 is SQVTM and CDR2 is ANQGSEA. CDR3 length: 11 residues. Trimming took off 6 bases at V and 5 bases at J, with 9 bases between the two ends. This CDR3 reads CSVRQLDTQYF. The CDR3 DNA reads TGCAGCGTCCGCCAGTTAGATACGCAGTATTTT.

The chain uses TRBV28 and TRBJ2-7; 10 positions match TRBD2. Per the germline V gene, CDR1 is MDHEN and CDR2 is SYDVKM. This CDR3 has 15 amino acids. V lost 6 bases to trimming and J lost 0 bases; unmatched junction nucleotides: 5. The CDR3 protein is CASSLSGRASYEQYF. The CDR3 DNA follows: TGTGCCAGCAGCCTCAGCGGGAGGGCCTCCTACGAGCAGTACTTC. The entire variable domain, with the rest obtained from reference TRBV28 and TRBJ2-7, is as follows: DVKVTQSSRYLVKRTGEKVFLECVQDMDHENMFWYRQDPGLGLRLIYFSYDVKMKEKGDIPEGYSVSREKKERFSLILESASTNQTSMYLCASSLSGRASYEQYFGPGTRLTVT.

The J gene is TRBJ2-7, the V gene TRBV29-1; 8 positions agree with TRBD1. The V and J ends lost 4 bases and 6 bases, in that order; junction bases with no gene match: 11. Germline CDR1 reads SQVTM; CDR2 reads ANQGSEA. This CDR3 is 14 amino acids long. CDR3 sequence: CSVAVTGEVGEQYF. DNA for the CDR3: TGCAGCGTTGCCGTGACAGGGGAGGTCGGCGAGCAGTACTTC.

The chain has TRBV9 and TRBJ2-7; D might be TRBD2 (5 bases). CDR1 SGDLS and CDR2 YYNGEE come from the germline V gene. The CDR3 covers 15 residues. The V end was cut by 0 bases, the J end by 4 bases, with 14 bases between. The DNA for the CDR3 is TGTGCCAGCAGCGTAGCACCAACACGGGGATACGAGCAGTACTTC. The encoded protein is CASSVAPTRGYEQYF. The full variable domain, in which reference TRBV9 and TRBJ2-7 provide the parts outside the CDR3, is DSGVTQTPKHLITATGQRVTLRCSPRSGDLSVYWYQQSLDQGLQFLIQYYNGEERAKGNILERFSAQQFPDLHSELNLSSLELGDSALYFCASSVAPTRGYEQYFGPGTRLTVT.

The chain links TRBV7-9 to TRBJ1-6; D call uncertain. The V gene's germline CDR1 is SEHNR and CDR2 FQNEAQ (reference sequence). Trimming pared 4 bases from V and 9 bases from J, leaving 7 bases between. This CDR3 is built from 12 residues. CDR3 residues: CASSSLSSPLHF. CDR3 bases: TGTGCCAGCAGCTCACTTAGTTCACCCCTCCACTTT.

The rearrangement links TRBV11-1 to TRBJ2-3; 7 bases align to TRBD1. Unmatched junction bases numbered 6, after V lost 5 bases and J lost 1 base. Looked up from germline, CDR1 is SGHAT and CDR2 is FQDESV (reference sequence). The CDR3 consists of 15 residues. CDR3 region: CASSPEGQGTDTQYF. The CDR3 DNA is TGTGCCAGCAGCCCAGAAGGACAGGGCACAGATACGCAGTATTTT.

The chain's CDR3 is CAWSVRDRYNEQFF. The DNA of the CDR3 is TGTGCCTGGAGTGTACGTGACAGATACAATGAGCAGTTCTTC. The chain is built from TRBV30 and TRBJ2-1; D might be TRBD1 (5 bases). Germline V lookup: CDR1 GTSNPN, CDR2 SVGIG (reference sequence). V dropped 0 bases and J dropped 4 bases, with 10 bases sitting between them. The CDR3 runs to 14 residues.

This clone showed up just once. The V and J genes are TRBV29-1 and TRBJ2-1; TRBD2 is a possible D gene (7 bases). V lost 7 bases and J 10 bases, leaving 23 bases between the germline ends. This CDR3 contains 14 residues. Germline assignment: CDR1 SQVTM and CDR2 ANQGSEA. The DNA for the CDR3 is TGCAGCGCCTTGGCCGGGGAGGGGGTAAGAGAGCAGTTCTTC. Residues: CSALAGEGVREQFF.

The V and J genes are TRBV9 and TRBJ2-3; 8 bases fit TRBD2. Germline CDR1 reads SGDLS; CDR2 reads YYNGEE. This CDR3 spans 16 amino acids. V trimming: 4 bases; J trimming: 8 bases; junction bases outside the gene matches: 15. CDR3 protein: CASSQTIAGPIGTQYF. DNA for the CDR3: TGTGCCAGCAGCCAAACTATAGCGGGACCGATCGGTACGCAGTATTTT.

The chain uses TRBV28 and TRBJ2-7; D not certain. The CDR3 has 13 amino acids. Germline V CDR1 and CDR2: MDHEN, SYDVKM. The V end was cut by 1 base, the J end by 1 base, with 5 bases between. The CDR3 region is CASSLSASYEQYF. Here the CDR3 DNA reads TGTGCCAGCAGTTTATCCGCGTCCTACGAGCAGTACTTC.

The V gene is TRBV6-6, the J gene TRBJ1-1, with a tentative D call TRBD1 (6 bases). Per germline, CDR1 MNHNY and CDR2 SVGAGI (reference sequence). This CDR3 spans 15 amino acids. V was clipped by 4 bases and J by 5 bases, with 17 bases between them. The CDR3 region has the DNA TGTGCCAGCAGTTTCTTTCCAGGGGTTAGGACTGAAGCTTTCTTT. Translation gives CASSFFPGVRTEAFF.

The chain couples TRBV5-1 to TRBJ2-3, with TRBD1 identical over 9 bases. J gave up 3 bases and V 2 bases, and 4 bases lay outside the gene matches. Germline V gene lookup returns CDR1 SGHRS and CDR2 YFSETQ. The CDR3 length is 15 residues. The CDR3: CASSFGGQGTDTQYF. CDR3 DNA: TGCGCCAGCAGCTTTGGGGGACAGGGAACAGATACGCAGTATTTT.

The V call is TRBV5-8, the J call TRBJ1-5; D is undetermined. The V end was cut by 2 bases, the J end by 6 bases, with 12 bases between. CDR1 and CDR2 from the germline V gene are SGHTS and YDEGEE. CDR3 length: 14 residues. CDR3 bases: TGTGCCAGCAGCTTCCGGGTGGTGGCTCAGCCCCAGCATTTT. It translates to CASSFRVVAQPQHF.

The J gene is TRBJ2-5, the V gene TRBV21-1; the table's D call TRBD1 went unverified against the DNA. TRBV21-1 is termed a pseudogene. CDR3 length: 15 amino acids. CDR3 coding DNA: TGTGCCAGCAGCACCCTGGACAGGCGGGTCGAGACCCAGTACTTC. Its protein is CASSTLDRRVETQYF.

This sequence joins TRBV5-6 and TRBJ2-2; 9 bases line up with TRBD1. This CDR3 has 18 residues. V shed 4 bases and J 5 bases; nucleotides not matched to a gene: 15. The germline V gene encodes CDR1 SGHDT and CDR2 YYEEEE. CDR3 loop: CASSGEVGTGIETGELFF. CDR3 nucleotides: TGTGCCAGCAGCGGCGAGGTCGGGACAGGGATCGAGACCGGGGAGCTGTTTTTT.

The sample holds a few counts of this clone. This chain connects TRBV29-1 to TRBJ1-4; D remains ambiguous. The V gene's germline CDR1 is SQVTM and CDR2 ANQGSEA. The CDR3 contains 11 residues. Between the trimmed V and J ends, which lost 6 bases and 3 bases, there was a span of 5 bases. CDR3 DNA: TGCAGCGTGGAGGCTAATGAAAAACTGTTTTTT. It is translated as CSVEANEKLFF.

The rearrangement uses TRBV20-1 and TRBJ1-2; TRBD1 might be the D (5 bases). The ends were cut back, 1 base at V and 8 bases at J, with 8 bases in the middle. In germline, CDR1 is DFQATT, CDR2 SNEGSKA (reference sequence). The CDR3 loop spans 11 amino acids. The CDR3 reads CSARAGKGYTF. The CDR3 bases are TGCAGTGCTAGAGCAGGGAAAGGCTACACCTTC.